This entry describes one T cell receptor (beta chain). Its target is unknown. The germline V gene has CDR1 LNHNV and CDR2 YYDKDF (reference sequence). V lost 4 bases to trimming and J lost 6 bases, with 13 bases between them. The CDR3 covers 14 residues. This specimen comes from a study of STAT3 mutations in large granular lymphocyte leukemia. Findings and caveats of the study: Every T-cell large granular lymphocyte leukemia patient had at least one immunodominant TCR beta clonotype. TCR clonotype switching after therapy occurred in about 30% of the 18 patients. Clonal expansion was inferred from samples taken at other timepoints. Differing intervals and regimens complicate linking therapy response to clone burden.

The protocol was immunoSEQ multiplex PCR, while the TCRdb copy is restricted to in-frame clones and leaves out a portion. The repertoire consists of roughly 35,000 clones, with 70% to 90% occurring once and the leading ten covering roughly 0.39%. Sequenced: PBMCs. The rearrangement links TRBV15 to TRBJ1-5; the D is unclear. The TCR comes from a human donor with T large granular lymphocyte leukemia. Some clones in this sample may be carry-over from other donors' samples. The CDR3 coding sequence is TGTGCCACCAGCAATGGCGGAATAATTCAGCCCCAGCATTTT. Translating gives CATSNGGIIQPQHF.